This paragraph covers one TCR beta chain sequence. There are a few counts of this clonotype. Its cognate antigen has yet to be identified. The input lacks base qualities; no much larger clone sits a single base away. This sample was taken from a study of regulatory T cells in long-lasting Graves disease (dated by TCRdb to the early 2020s). Regarding the research as a whole: Antithyroid drugs had been taken for less than 3 months by newly diagnosed Graves' disease patients. The study was conducted in China and was registered as a clinical trial. This study used TCR sequencing and RNA sequencing of peripheral blood to compare persistent Graves' disease patients against newly diagnosed Graves' disease patients. A total of 35 or so samples were covered by TCR sequencing, comprising approximately 13 persistent and around 20 newly diagnosed Graves' disease patients. Summary of the overall study and its limitations: Compared with newly diagnosed patients, persistent Graves' disease patients had lower TCR Shannon entropy and fewer highly expanded clones, which suggests clonal expansion. Sequencing and analysis were limited to the TCR beta chain. Persistent disease showed preferential use of TRBV28, TRBJ1-2 and TRBJ2-5, whereas newly diagnosed disease favored TRBV20-1 and TRBJ2-1. The authors noted that the small sample size was a limitation that may lower accuracy. Persistent patients shared more public clonotypes among themselves (over 2,500) than newly diagnosed patients did (more than 950). The study examined only peripheral blood because the primary lesion, thyroid tissue, could not be accessed.

The CDR3 has 16 amino acids, counting the end cysteine and phenylalanine. Kept here is only the CDR3 DNA, which spans 48 bases and is read in frame from base 1. CDR1 and CDR2, per the germline V gene, are ENHRY and SYGVKD. V and J are trimmed by 4 bases and 1 base, and the gene matches miss 2 bases of the junction. Interpreted using the paper, the time point label stands for: newly diagnosed GD, antithyroid drugs for less than 3 months. For both TCR sequencing and RNA sequencing, RNA was extracted from PBMCs using TRIzol. Graves' disease was diagnosed according to American Thyroid Association guidelines. Patients were recruited from an endocrinology department in Xi'an, China. From each patient, 8 to 10 milliliters of peripheral blood was collected into an EDTA anticoagulant tube. Ficoll Paque Plus density gradient separation was used to isolate PBMCs, and no further T cell sorting was done. An Agilent 2100 Bioanalyzer and agarose gel were used to assess RNA quality, and a NanoDrop 2000 was used to measure RNA concentration.

The library came from multiplex PCR. The data were produced on an Illumina HiSeq 4000. TCR beta libraries were built with iRepertoire HTBI primers and Arm-PCR amplification of CDR3 regions. Before sequencing, the PCR products underwent gel purification. The paper's data handling went like this. A total of roughly 58 TRBV and 14 TRBJ segments were identified across samples and were used for gene usage analysis of CDR3 amino acid clonotypes. COPE and FqMerger were used to merge the filtered high-quality paired reads into contigs. Contigs were aligned with BLAST to IMGT TRBV, TRBD and TRBJ reference genes, and CDR3 was defined per IMGT. Any clonotype with a frequency above 0.1% was counted as a highly expanded clone. Shannon entropy served as the measure of repertoire diversity, while the Gini coefficient captured V-J evenness. Public clonotypes were defined as clonotypes shared by more than one individual. The public reads were quality trimmed at Q25 with fastp and then assembled into clones with MiXCR by TCRdb, keeping productive beta chains. Identical CDR3 proteins give one entry, which carries the most common genes and DNA. TCRdb, not the original authors, processed these V and J calls. Present in this sample are around 470,000 distinct CDR3 sequences, approximately 15% of which were seen just once. Approximately 19% of the sample is in the top ten clones.

This sample also belongs to another study, concerning T cells in Graves' hyperthyroidism and ophthalmopathy. That second publication adds: Graves' hyperthyroidism was defined as stable when no progression to ophthalmopathy occurred over 18 months of follow-up. Hyperthyroidism patients were aged 18 to 65 years and newly diagnosed, with disease duration of less than 2 months. Any patient with an uncontrolled infection, another autoimmune disease, pregnancy or lactation was excluded. Clinical symptoms, serum thyroxine and TRAb, thyroid ultrasound, and orbital computed tomography formed the basis for the diagnoses. The TCR CDR3 was subjected to a first round of RT-PCR using the HTBI primer set and the Qiagen OneStep RT-PCR kit. Blood samples also contained most of the expanded thyroid clonotypes (frequency above 0.001), which suggests that blood repertoires may reflect thyroid immune responses. A 13 V-J signature model separated ophthalmopathy from stable hyperthyroidism, with just over 85% sensitivity and just under 84% specificity in cross-validation and 80%/75% in testing. During validation, the model predicted progression to ophthalmopathy a median of roughly six months ahead of onset, with roughly 65% sensitivity and about 75% specificity. TCR V-J signatures able to tell the groups apart were searched for in a discovery cohort of 95 to 100 patients, of whom fewer than 45 had Graves' ophthalmopathy and 55 to 65 had stable Graves' hyperthyroidism. Whether ophthalmopathy could be predicted prospectively was tested in an independent validation cohort made up of under 20 hyperthyroidism patients plus 17 patients who later progressed to ophthalmopathy. The 90 to 100 discovery patients were randomly divided into training and test sets at a 7:3 ratio. The study also compared thyroid tissue and blood T-cell repertoires from more than 5 Graves' hyperthyroidism patients. Following sampling, methimazole starting at 30 mg daily was given to hyperthyroidism patients, and high-dose intravenous methylprednisolone was given to ophthalmopathy patients. Libraries were constructed in a second round of multiplex PCR, after which size selection and purification were performed. The libraries were sequenced on an Illumina HiSeq2000 using paired-end 100 bp reads. Raw data were processed with SOAPnuke, discarding reads with adapters, uncalled bases, mean Phred below 15, or no exact constant-primer or identifier match. High-quality paired reads were merged using COPE v1.2.5, and each unique nucleotide sequence was defined as a clonotype. MiTCR v1.1 was used to align the clonotypes against IMGT TRBV, TRBD and TRBJ reference segments. Only V-J combinations with frequency above 0.0001, covering about 99% of repertoires, were analysed. A TCS score was defined as the ratio between F50 (clonal expansion) and ExV (chaos), using BLOSUM62-based TCRdist between CDR3 peptides within each V-J. Welch's t-statistics and random forest reduced fewer than 600 V-J features to 13, which were used in a naive Bayes classifier (R e1071). No statistical method was used to set the sample size in advance, and investigators knew the group allocation. The paper describes TCR Vbeta CDR3 sequencing of 140 or so peripheral blood samples, made up of around 41 ophthalmopathy patients, 70 to 75 hyperthyroidism patients and 17 progressor patients.

The V and J segments used are TRBV10-3 and TRBJ2-5; 14 bases in the junction line up with TRBD2. The TCR sequence derives from a woman in her forties or fifties with Graves disease. Donor details come from another sample of the same person, matched by shared clones. Here the sequenced sample was peripheral blood mononuclear cells (PBMCs), taken at new diagnosis, from a patient treated with antithyroid drugs. The DNA is as follows: TGTGCCATCAGTGGGGGGACTAGCGGGAGCCAAGAGACCCAGTACTTC. It translates to CAISGGTSGSQETQYF.